The sequence of this TCR beta chain was determined in a study of Ad26.COV2.S vaccination and SARS-CoV-2 variants. Assay: immunoSEQ multiplex PCR; the TCRdb copy retains only in-frame clones and omits some. In the table there are about 390,000 clones, about 85% of which are singletons. Germline values: CDR1 WNHNN, CDR2 SYGVQD (reference sequence). This CDR3 has 13 amino acids. V dropped 6 bases and J dropped 1 base, with 4 bases sitting between them. Study outcomes and limitations: Assessments of TCR breadth and depth may have underestimated the total T cell responses. Substantial breadth in spike-specific CD8+ and CD4+ T cell responses was reportedly seen after vaccination.

A word on this clone: The antigen is unknown.

Treatment indicated: approximately 18 received Ad26.COV2.S at low or high dose, single or two shots; about 5 received placebo; per-sample allocation not given. Sampling was performed 63 days after the first vaccine or placebo injection. This person who donated was an adult of 18-55 years in Boston. The sample in question was peripheral blood, obtained in a trial of Ad26.COV2.S vaccine versus placebo. The chain has TRBV10-1 and TRBJ2-6; D is unresolved. The receptor was derived from a person aged 18-65 years who received the Ad26.COV2.S COVID-19 vaccine or a placebo. CDR3 bases: TGCGCCAGCAGCAGTTCTGGGGCCAACGTCCTGACTTTC. It yields the protein CASSSSGANVLTF.